This section outlines one TCR beta chain sequence together with its context. Original handling: Reference gene primer amplification gave nucleated cell count estimates. This table comes from immunoSEQ multiplex PCR, and its TCRdb copy is limited to in-frame clones, with some not included. That table is the source of V, J and clone size, and D and trimming were worked out from the DNA. Of approximately 94,000 clones in the sample, 70% to 80% were seen once. The sample originates from a study of blood T cell repertoires in COVID-19. Background on the study: Some COVID-19 samples were acute and others convalescent; all came from the United States, Italy and Spain. From T cells, B-cell-depleted T cells, or PBMCs came the material, which was cDNA or gDNA.

With 8 bases removed from V and 5 bases from J, the gap between germline ends came to 13 bases. CDR3 size: 13 residues. The chain links TRBV12-3 or TRBV12-4 to TRBJ2-1; D is unresolved. Sequenced sample: peripheral blood. The clonotype was recovered from a woman in her 70s with acute or convalescent COVID-19. CDR3 nucleotides: TGTGCCAGCTACTCCACTAACAACAATGAGCAGTTCTTC. It yields the protein CASYSTNNNEQFF.